The next 18 T cell receptor beta chains were all read from a single sample in a study of PD-L1 blockade in urothelial cancer. Sample time point: peripheral blood 6 weeks after treatment start. The repertoire was sequenced with immunoSEQ multiplex PCR; TCRdb's copy has only in-frame clones and lacks some. Of approximately 40,000 clones listed, 80% to 90% are singletons. The specimen comprised PBMCs, sampled around atezolizumab (anti-PD-L1) treatment. These receptors were obtained from a man in his sixties with urothelial cancer.

In nucleotides, the CDR3 is TGCGCCAGCAGCCAAGATAGGGGCGGGGAGCTGTTTTTT. This sequence encodes CASSQDRGGELFF. This chain links TRBV4-3 with TRBJ2-2, with D perhaps TRBD1 (5 bases). Germline V gene data show CDR1 as LGHNA and CDR2 as YSLEER. The CDR3 is 13 residues long. V was pared by 0 bases and J by 7 bases, with 6 bases between.

The V gene is TRBV6-1, the J gene TRBJ1-6; 7 nucleotides match TRBD1. CDR1 MNHNS and CDR2 SASEGT come from the germline V gene. The CDR3 contains 14 residues. V gave up 8 bases and J gave up 7 bases; unmatched junction bases: 8. CDR3 amino acids: CASRPGQTNSPLHF. In DNA form, the CDR3 reads TGTGCCAGCCGCCCGGGACAGACGAATTCACCCCTCCACTTT.

The CDR3 sequence is CASSVGGAGGLHEQFF. The CDR3 DNA reads TGTGCCAGCAGCGTAGGAGGAGCGGGGGGGTTACATGAGCAGTTCTTC. The chain has TRBV9 and TRBJ2-1, with 10 bases aligning to TRBD2. This CDR3 has 16 residues. CDR1 SGDLS and CDR2 YYNGEE come from the germline V gene. V gave up 0 bases and J gave up 8 bases; unmatched junction bases: 8.

The chain has TRBV4-1 and TRBJ1-5; D possibly corresponds to TRBD1 (5 bases). Per germline, CDR1 MGHRA and CDR2 YSYEKL. CDR3 length equals 18 residues. Trimming pared 2 bases from V and 3 bases from J, leaving 20 bases between. This CDR3 reads CASSQPNRGGEYNQPQHF. The CDR3 region has the DNA TGCGCCAGCAGCCAACCTAACCGTGGAGGGGAGTACAATCAGCCCCAGCATTTT.

This clone has just a few counts. The chain recombines TRBV10-1 with TRBJ2-7; D might be TRBD1 (6 bases). The CDR3 covers 12 residues. V was trimmed by 3 bases and J by 3 bases, leaving 6 bases between them. CDR1 and CDR2 (germline): WNHNN, SYGVQD (reference sequence). The CDR3 coding sequence is TGCGCCAGCAGTGAAGGGGGCTACGAGCAGTACTTC. It is translated as CASSEGGYEQYF.

The chain employs TRBV2 and TRBJ2-2, with TRBD2 identical over 12 bases. This CDR3 is 16 amino acids long. Germline V gene sequence: CDR1 SNHLY, CDR2 FYNNEI. V shed 6 bases and J 2 bases; nucleotides not matched to a gene: 4. In DNA form, the CDR3 reads TGTGCCAGCAGAGCTAGCGGGGGGGCCAACACCGGGGAGCTGTTTTTT. It specifies CASRASGGANTGELFF.

The CDR3 spells CASSKRTVNTIYF. DNA of the CDR3: TGTGCCAGCTCGAAGCGGACGGTCAACACCATATATTTT. The V gene is TRBV6-5, the J gene TRBJ1-3; D is undetermined. The length of the CDR3 is 13 residues. Per germline, CDR1 MNHEY and CDR2 SVGAGI. Trimming took off 8 bases at V and 7 bases at J, with 15 bases between the two ends.

V usage is TRBV29-1 and J usage is TRBJ1-1, with 7 bases matching TRBD1. The CDR3 totals 13 residues. Per germline, CDR1 SQVTM and CDR2 ANQGSEA. The trim removed 4 bases at V and 5 bases at J, leaving 7 bases unmatched. The CDR3 region is CSVVAGGRTEAFF. The CDR3 nucleotides read TGCAGCGTTGTAGCAGGGGGAAGAACTGAAGCTTTCTTT.

The V call is TRBV5-1, the J call TRBJ2-3, with D perhaps matching TRBD2 (6 bases). Trimming pared 0 bases from V and 4 bases from J, leaving 12 bases between. This CDR3 spans 15 amino acids. CDR1 SGHRS and CDR2 YFSETQ come from the germline V gene. CDR3 sequence (DNA): TGCGCCAGCAGCTTGGGACTTGGGACTGCAGATACGCAGTATTTT. Its translation is CASSLGLGTADTQYF.

The chain links TRBV28 to TRBJ2-7; 12 bases match TRBD1. CDR1 is MDHEN, CDR2 SYDVKM, per germline. Losses at the gene ends were 6 bases for V and 3 bases for J; bases not matched to a gene: 12. The CDR3 has 17 residues. The CDR3 DNA reads as TGTGCCAGCAGGGATCTTCTGGGACAGGGGGCTAACTACGAGCAGTACTTC. Translated: CASRDLLGQGANYEQYF.

This clone came up once. The chain carries TRBV6-6 and TRBJ2-2; D ambiguous. The V and J ends lost 0 bases and 7 bases respectively, with 12 bases between them. CDR1 and CDR2 (germline): MNHNY, SVGAGI (reference sequence). The CDR3 contains 15 residues. The CDR3 spells CASSYSSASGGELFF. CDR3 DNA sequence: TGTGCCAGCAGTTACTCTTCCGCGTCAGGCGGGGAGCTGTTTTTT.

The count of this clone is one. The rearrangement joins TRBV7-9 to TRBJ2-1; TRBD2 matches 9 bases. The CDR3 is 15 amino acids. The J segment lost 7 bases and the V segment lost 5 bases, leaving 9 bases of the junction unmatched. Germline V CDR1 and CDR2: SEHNR, FQNEAQ (reference sequence). CDR3 loop: CASSLGLALSNEQFF. In DNA, the CDR3 is TGTGCCAGCAGCCTGGGACTAGCTCTCTCTAATGAGCAGTTCTTC.

This clone came up a few times. The chain employs TRBV7-6 and TRBJ2-2; 8 bases are shared with TRBD2. The CDR3 runs 17 residues. Trimming at V came to 0 bases and at J to 9 bases, leaving 12 bases not matched to a gene. CDR1 SGHVS and CDR2 FNYEAQ come from the germline V gene. This chain's CDR3 is CASSLAVLAEMGRELFF. CDR3 bases: TGTGCCAGCAGCTTAGCGGTACTAGCGGAGATGGGTCGGGAGCTGTTTTTT.

The rearrangement uses TRBV5-1 and TRBJ1-5; 9 bases are shared with TRBD1. The junction had 4 bases not matched to a gene; V was cut back by 0 bases and J by 6 bases. The length of the CDR3 is 15 residues. Germline assignment: CDR1 SGHRS and CDR2 YFSETQ. The CDR3: CASSLDGQGTQPQHF. The CDR3 DNA is TGCGCCAGCAGCTTGGACGGACAGGGGACTCAGCCCCAGCATTTT.

The rearrangement links TRBV7-2 to TRBJ1-1; 9 bases are shared with TRBD1. V gave up 6 bases and J gave up 11 bases; unmatched junction bases: 16. Germline loops: CDR1 SGHTA, CDR2 FQGNSA. The length of the CDR3 is 15 residues. This chain's CDR3 is CASSSLTGGPGVAFF. The DNA for the CDR3 is TGTGCCAGCAGTTCACTAACAGGGGGCCCGGGAGTGGCTTTCTTT.

The chain combines TRBV9 with TRBJ1-3; D may be TRBD1 (5 bases). The germline gives CDR1 SGDLS, CDR2 YYNGEE. The CDR3 is 17 amino acids. The ends were cut back, 0 bases at V and 0 bases at J, with 13 bases in the middle. The CDR3 reads CASSVEVRVGSGNTIYF. The DNA for the CDR3 is TGTGCCAGCAGCGTAGAGGTCAGGGTGGGCTCTGGAAACACCATATATTTT.

V and J are TRBV5-1 and TRBJ2-1; D is possibly TRBD2 (5 bases). This CDR3 is built from 16 residues. Germline CDR1 and CDR2: SGHRS and YFSETQ. With 4 bases removed from V and 0 bases from J, the gap between germline ends came to 14 bases. The CDR3 spells CASSASEASSYNEQFF. The CDR3 DNA sequence: TGCGCCAGCAGCGCGTCGGAGGCTAGCTCCTACAATGAGCAGTTCTTC.

The genes are TRBV18 and TRBJ2-7; 7 nucleotides match TRBD1. The CDR3 totals 13 residues. The germline V gene has CDR1 KGHSH and CDR2 LQKENI. The V and J ends lost 6 bases and 5 bases, in that order; junction bases with no gene match: 7. For the CDR3, the DNA is TGTGCCAGCTCGCGAAAAGACAGGGACGAGCAGTACTTC. This encodes CASSRKDRDEQYF.